A selection of T cell receptor beta chains follows, all from one sample in a study of control samples from healthy donors and cancer patients. The protocol was immunoSEQ multiplex PCR, while the TCRdb copy is restricted to in-frame clones and leaves out a portion. Its clone listing holds roughly 200,000 clones. The source material was blood. Receptor source: a young woman in good health. CDR3s leave out the opening cysteine and the closing phenylalanine or tryptophan.

V	CDR3
TRBV7-3	ASSVMASGSNEQF
TRBV7-9	ASSLAGGSLDSPLH
TRBV6-5	ASSYAGGPYNEQF
TRBV6-5	ASRSSYTNTEAF
TRBV4-3	ASSPTQRYGYT
TRBV19	ASSIPGRYGYT
TRBV30	AWRAVGREWRGYSYEQY
TRBV18	ASSRADRLRNTEAF
TRBV28	ASSPGGSNQPQH
TRBV4-2	ASSRMWDSNQPQH
TRBV5-1	ASSLTGRETQY
TRBV6-5	ASSREGVTEAF
TRBV18	ASSPRQDSTGELF
TRBV27	ASSSDRGRGNQPQH
TRBV4-2	ASSQVSTSGNTIY
TRBV5-4	ASSIDTNSGNTIY
TRBV12-3/TRBV12-4	ASSLGRKLF
TRBV27	ASSPIRDSYSNQPQH
TRBV28	ASSQSGTSSYNSPLH
TRBV7-3	ASSVRATGELF
TRBV5-1	ASSLDINRVDPEAF
TRBV18	ASSPPSGGRGGELF
TRBV4-1	ASSLTAGPMNTEAF
TRBV18	ASSPWEGTTSPLH
TRBV29-1	SSRGDSYNEQF
TRBV23-1	ASSQSIGGGRNSPLH
TRBV5-4	ASSLFGSNQPQH
TRBV29-1	SVEGRAIDTQY
TRBV27	ASSQRGGNEQF
TRBV4-1	ASSLGDSNQPQH
TRBV7-2	ASSTPSHLYEQY
TRBV6-6	ASSYPTGVGTDTQY
TRBV6-5	ASSPSGENNEQF
TRBV11-2	ASSLARGLIVEAF
TRBV19	ASSIWGYNTEAF
TRBV28	ASSSLTGLYGYT